This paragraph covers one TCR beta chain sequence. The source of the sample is a study of blood T cell repertoires in COVID-19. This CDR3 contains 15 residues. The ends lost 3 bases at V and 4 bases at J; junction bases unmatched: 5. From germline, CDR1 is LNHDA and CDR2 SQIVND (reference sequence). Participants' reported clinical history set cohort assignment. Measured with immunoSEQ multiplex PCR; TCRdb has only the in-frame clones, and not every one. Of more than 150,000 clones listed, roughly nine tenths are singletons. V usage is TRBV19 and J usage is TRBJ2-1, with 8 bases fitting TRBD2. The TCR sequence derives from a woman in her 50s who had recovered from COVID-19. Sequences were obtained from PBMCs or T cells enriched from blood (not recorded which). CDR3 DNA sequence: TGTGCCAGTAGTATCGGTAGCGGGACTTACAATGAGCAGTTCTTC. Translating gives CASSIGSGTYNEQFF.